This TCR beta chain was found in a study of T cell repertoires in cytomegalovirus infection. In the study overall: CMV infection together with matching HLA type was indicated by public TCR beta signatures.

Whole-study findings and limits: The study identified carriers of CMV plus the relevant HLA from cumulative public TCR beta family frequency. The ex vivo response showed dominance by HLA-C-restricted CMV-specific TCR beta clonotypes.

This clonotype occurred a few times. Its antigen is still unknown. From the reads, TCRdb called clonotypes with MiXCR, one entry per CDR3 protein. The table lists under 200,000 distinct CDR3 sequences, roughly 9.8% of them singletons. Trimming stripped 0 bases from V and 2 bases from J, with 10 bases between. Per the germline V gene, CDR1 is LNHDA and CDR2 is SQIVND (reference sequence). The CDR3 runs 15 residues. The rearrangement joins TRBV19 to TRBJ2-5; D assignment may be TRBD1 or TRBD2 (5 bases each). The sequencing input was PBMCs. This sequence was found in a human donor in good health (CMV status not recorded). Some clones in this sample may be carry-over from other donors' samples. As DNA, the CDR3 is TGTGCCAGTAGTATAGATCTCGGGGCACAAGAGACCCAGTACTTC. As protein: CASSIDLGAQETQYF.